This T cell receptor beta chain originates from a study of shared clonotypes between healthy human individuals. Study-wide points: For sorted subsets, rarefaction showed incomplete sequencing despite large depth.

For this clone: Its antigen is not identified.

Repertoires were generated with immunoSEQ multiplex PCR, while TCRdb's copy carries only in-frame clones and drops some. The table lists around 940,000 clones, over 75% of them singletons. Germline V CDR1 and CDR2: MNHEY, SMNVEV (reference sequence). This CDR3 region has 17 residues. Unmatched junction bases numbered 14, after V lost 4 bases and J lost 7 bases. The sequencing input was memory CD4+ T cells sorted from blood. Subset here: CD45RA-negative fraction. The V gene is TRBV27, the J gene TRBJ2-1; 9 positions agree with TRBD2. The receptor was derived from a man aged 18 to 29 in good health. The CDR3 protein is CASSSRIAGAGINEQFF. Here the CDR3 DNA reads TGTGCCAGCAGTTCACGAATAGCGGGGGCGGGAATAAATGAGCAGTTCTTC.